These 3 T cell receptor beta chains were sequenced from one sample in a study of blood T cell repertoires in COVID-19. Some clones are missing from TCRdb's copy, which holds only in-frame ones; the method was immunoSEQ multiplex PCR. Here the sample spans 260,000 or so clones, 85% to 90% being singletons. The specimen sequenced was PBMCs or T cells enriched from blood (not recorded which). These receptors were taken from a man younger than 35 who had recovered from COVID-19.

This chain links TRBV7-2 with TRBJ2-2, with D possibly matching TRBD1 (6 bases). V gave up 6 bases and J gave up 3 bases, with 8 bases separating them. The CDR3 runs 13 residues. Germline CDR1 reads SGHTA; CDR2 reads FQGNSA. CDR3 sequence reads: CASSQGYTGELFF. The CDR3 coding sequence is TGTGCCAGCAGTCAGGGGTACACCGGGGAGCTGTTTTTT. Together with reference TRBV7-2 and TRBJ2-2, the CDR3 gives the full variable domain: GAGVSQSPSNKVTEKGKDVELRCDPISGHTALYWYRQSLGQGLEFLIYFQGNSAPDKSGLPSDRFSAERTGGSVSTLTIQRTQQEDSAVYLCASSQGYTGELFFGEGSRLTVL.

The chain has TRBV5-1 and TRBJ2-1; TRBD1 aligns across 7 bases. V dropped 4 bases and J dropped 4; count of bases not matched to a gene: 5. This CDR3 has 14 amino acids. CDR1 and CDR2 from the germline V gene are SGHRS and YFSETQ. The CDR3 DNA reads TGCGCCAGCAGCCTTGGACAGGAGTACAATGAGCAGTTCTTC. Protein: CASSLGQEYNEQFF.

This clone was seen once. The V and J genes are TRBV5-4 and TRBJ2-1; possible D gene TRBD1, 6 bases. Per the germline V gene, CDR1 is SGHNT and CDR2 is YYREEE (reference sequence). The ends were cut back, 4 bases at V and 10 bases at J, with 15 bases in the middle. The CDR3 spans 13 residues. The CDR3 nucleotides are TGTGCCAGCAGCCTCGACAGGTCTGGAGAGCAGTTCTTC. Its translation is CASSLDRSGEQFF. Supplemented by reference TRBV5-4 and TRBJ2-1, the full variable domain reads ETGVTQSPTHLIKTRGQQVTLRCSSQSGHNTVSWYQQALGQGPQFIFQYYREEENGRGNFPPRFSGLQFPNYSSELNVNALELDDSALYLCASSLDRSGEQFFGPGTRLTVL.